A selection of T cell receptor beta chains follows, all from one sample in a study of blood T cell repertoires in COVID-19. Clones were read by immunoSEQ multiplex PCR, and TCRdb kept only the in-frame ones, dropping some. This sample has under 250,000 clones, with about 88% found just once. Sequencing was carried out using peripheral blood. These receptors originate from a man aged 45-65 years with COVID-19, enrolled during active disease. CDR3s include the opening cysteine and the closing phenylalanine or tryptophan. Each record gives: D gene, V gene, clone size, J gene, CDR3 protein, CDR3 DNA. A D gene is named only where the DNA matches it firmly. Size values are once, few and many counts, or a class for expanded clones, and some rows have none.

>.|TRBV2|.|TRBJ2-2
CASQNTGELFF
TGTGCCAGCCAGAACACCGGGGAGCTGTTTTTT
>.|TRBV5-5|once|TRBJ2-7
CASSLDRDYEQYF
TGTGCCAGCAGCTTGGACAGAGACTACGAGCAGTACTTC
>.|TRBV7-8|.|TRBJ2-1
CASSKRRTPTNNEQFF
TGTGCCAGCAGCAAGAGGAGGACTCCCACAAACAATGAGCAGTTCTTC
>TRBD2|TRBV6-2/TRBV6-3|few|TRBJ2-5
CASRPWREGPETQYF
TGTGCCAGCAGACCTTGGCGGGAGGGTCCAGAGACCCAGTACTTC
>TRBD2|TRBV6-6|.|TRBJ2-6
CASSRAGGLSGANVLTF
TGTGCCAGCAGTCGAGCGGGGGGGCTCTCTGGGGCCAACGTCCTGACTTTC
>.|TRBV14|.|TRBJ1-2
CASSQDLAGFGYGYTF
TGTGCCAGCAGCCAAGATCTTGCAGGGTTCGGCTATGGCTACACCTTC
>TRBD1|TRBV19|.|TRBJ2-1
CASSRRGQGNEQFF
TGTGCCAGTAGCCGGCGGGGACAGGGCAATGAGCAGTTCTTC
>.|TRBV24-1|.|TRBJ2-1
CATSDSGAYNEQFF
TGTGCCACCAGTGACTCGGGGGCCTACAATGAGCAGTTCTTC
>TRBD1|TRBV5-1|.|TRBJ2-1
CASRRIGQGYNEQFF
TGCGCCAGCAGACGGATCGGACAGGGGTACAATGAGCAGTTCTTC
>.|TRBV27|.|TRBJ2-5
CASSLSRQETQYF
TGTGCCAGCAGTTTATCGAGACAAGAGACCCAGTACTTC
>.|TRBV21-1|once|TRBJ2-7
CASSKEGAGGLDYEEQYF
TGTGCCAGCAGCAAAGAGGGGGCAGGGGGTCTGGACTACGAGGAGCAGTACTTC
>TRBD1|TRBV15|.|TRBJ1-6
CATSRDEPGGRRSPLHF
TGTGCCACCAGCAGAGATGAGCCAGGGGGCAGGAGGTCACCCCTCCACTTT
>TRBD1|TRBV5-4|.|TRBJ1-1
CASSLGTGSMNTEAFF
TGTGCCAGCAGCCTAGGGACAGGGAGCATGAACACTGAAGCTTTCTTT
>.|TRBV9|.|TRBJ1-5
CASSVNAESPQHF
TGTGCCAGCAGCGTTAACGCCGAGAGTCCCCAGCATTTT
>TRBD2|TRBV7-7|.|TRBJ2-1
CASSLAAVGGTRSLSYNEQFF
TGTGCTAGCAGCTTAGCGGCGGTGGGGGGGACTCGCTCCCTCTCCTACAATGAGCAGTTCTTC
>TRBD2|TRBV10-1|.|TRBJ2-1
CASSEGTSARNEQFF
TGCGCCAGCAGTGAGGGGACTAGCGCCAGGAATGAGCAGTTCTTC
>TRBD1|TRBV10-2|.|TRBJ1-1
CASRRQGDTEAFF
TGCGCCAGCAGGAGACAGGGAGACACTGAAGCTTTCTTT